This T cell receptor beta chain derives from a study of T-cell reconstitution after alpha-beta-depleted transplantation in children. The TCRbeta library was prepared with unique molecular identifiers. Each CDR3 protein gets one entry after TCRdb re-called the PCR reads with MiXCR. The sample contains 450,000 to 500,000 distinct CDR3 sequences, 12% of which appear only once. Germline loops: CDR1 SGHNT, CDR2 YENEEA. This CDR3 region has 14 residues. The V gene lost 0 bases and the J gene lost 6 bases, with 11 bases spanning the gap. The specimen was PBMCs from the stem cell graft donor, collected from the stem cell graft. The chain recombines TRBV11-3 with TRBJ2-5; unclear D gene. The sequence was collected from a human donor who donated a stem cell graft to a child with combined immunodeficiency. The CDR3 DNA sequence: TGTGCCAGCAGCTTAGAGGCAGGATACAAGACCCAGTACTTC. The encoded protein is CASSLEAGYKTQYF.